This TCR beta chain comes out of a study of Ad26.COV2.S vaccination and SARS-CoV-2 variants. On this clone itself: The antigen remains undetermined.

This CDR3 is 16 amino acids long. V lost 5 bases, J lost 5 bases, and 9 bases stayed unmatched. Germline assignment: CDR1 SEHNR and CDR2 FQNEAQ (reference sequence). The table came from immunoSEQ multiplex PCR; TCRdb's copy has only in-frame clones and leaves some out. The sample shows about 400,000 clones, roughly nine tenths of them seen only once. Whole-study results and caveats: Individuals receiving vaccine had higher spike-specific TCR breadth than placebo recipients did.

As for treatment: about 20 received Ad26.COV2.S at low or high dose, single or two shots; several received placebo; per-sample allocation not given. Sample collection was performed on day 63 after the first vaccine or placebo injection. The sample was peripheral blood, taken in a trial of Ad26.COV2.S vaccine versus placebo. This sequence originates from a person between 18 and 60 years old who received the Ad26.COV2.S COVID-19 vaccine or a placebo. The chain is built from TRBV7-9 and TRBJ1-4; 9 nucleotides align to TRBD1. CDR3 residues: CASSILTGTGNEKLFF. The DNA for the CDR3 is TGTGCCAGCAGCATCCTCACCGGGACAGGGAATGAAAAACTGTTTTTT.